These 30 T cell receptor beta chains came from one sample sequenced in a study of radiation and T cells in renal cell carcinoma (TCRdb year 2020). The library was built by means of the immunoSEQ multiplex PCR assay. TCRdb provides this immuneACCESS table in a form limited to in-frame rearrangements. Some clones are lacking; in checked studies, under half of them reflect an unresolved V gene, and why the rest are absent is not known. The sample contains tens of thousands of clones, roughly three quarters of them found a single time. Roughly 39% of the sample is held by the ten biggest clonotypes. The meaning of the sample's time point label: baseline pretreatment blood. This specimen's treatment or condition label, per the study, means: 15 Gy SBRT to primary tumor, nephrectomy 4 weeks later. The material was blood, obtained from a patient whose treatment included radiotherapy and nephrectomy. These receptors were obtained from a man aged 55 to 70 with renal cell carcinoma.

The V call is TRBV5-6, the J call TRBJ1-6, with D unclear. Trimming stripped 5 bases from V and 10 bases from J, with 19 bases between. CDR3 length: 15 amino acids. Germline-derived CDR1 and CDR2 are SGHDT and YYEEEE. The CDR3 DNA follows: TGTGCCAGCAGTCGAGTTCGGTCGTTCTGGTCACCCCTCCACTTT. Translating it yields CASSRVRSFWSPLHF.

The J gene is TRBJ2-7, the V gene TRBV15; D unresolved. This CDR3 is built from 12 residues. The V end lost 3 bases, the J end lost 2 bases, and 5 bases lay between the germline ends. Germline CDR1 LNHNV, CDR2 YYDKDF (reference sequence). The CDR3 is CATSRGTYEQYF. The CDR3 DNA follows: TGTGCCACCAGCAGGGGGACCTACGAGCAGTACTTC.

V is TRBV27 and J is TRBJ2-3; D unclear. V was clipped by 6 bases and J by 3 bases, with 16 bases between them. CDR3 length: 15 residues. CDR1 MNHEY and CDR2 SMNVEV come from the germline V gene (reference sequence). CDR3 region: CASSRLLKSTDTQYF. CDR3 nucleotides: TGTGCCAGCAGCAGACTCCTAAAAAGTACAGATACGCAGTATTTT.

The chain joins TRBV9 to TRBJ1-6, with a weak D call TRBD1 (5 bases). V was shortened by 3 bases and J by 6 bases, with 16 bases between the two germline ends. The V gene's germline CDR1 is SGDLS and CDR2 YYNGEE. CDR3 length: 16 residues. The CDR3, as DNA: TGTGCCAGCAGCGCGGGGCCAGGCGGCGGTAATTCACCCCTCCACTTT. Encoded protein: CASSAGPGGGNSPLHF.

V is TRBV11-2 and J is TRBJ2-7; D gene uncertain. Looked up from germline, CDR1 is SGHAT and CDR2 is FQNNGV. V lost 1 base and J lost 3, with 10 bases in between. The CDR3 loop spans 14 amino acids. The CDR3 region is CASSLVRVGYEQYF. In DNA form, the CDR3 reads TGTGCCAGCAGCTTAGTAAGGGTGGGCTACGAGCAGTACTTC.

Here the CDR3 reads CASSLLPNIQYF. DNA for the CDR3: TGTGCCAGCAGCCTCTTACCGAACATTCAGTACTTC. The chain recombines TRBV14 with TRBJ2-4; no firm D call. The CDR3 contains 12 residues. Trimming cost V 4 bases and J 7 bases, with 8 bases left between them. Germline lookup yields CDR1 SGHDN and CDR2 FVKESK.

Within the sample, this clone is medium-sized (0.01 to 0.1%). This chain joins TRBV13 and TRBJ2-5; TRBD2 might be the D (6 bases). V lost 4 bases and J 1 base, leaving 19 bases between the germline ends. The CDR3 runs to 17 residues. Germline V lookup: CDR1 PRHDT, CDR2 FYEKMQ (reference sequence). The DNA for the CDR3 is TGTGCCAGCAGCTCGTTCACAGGCTTTAGCGGCCAAGAGACCCAGTACTTC. The encoded protein is CASSSFTGFSGQETQYF.

The chain combines TRBV7-2 with TRBJ2-7, with D hard to call. Per germline, CDR1 SGHTA and CDR2 FQGNSA. V was clipped by 1 base and J by 0 bases, with 7 bases between them. The CDR3 runs 14 residues. CDR3 DNA: TGTGCCAGCAGCTTAGTGTTTAGCTCCTACGAGCAGTACTTC. This sequence encodes CASSLVFSSYEQYF.

This clone has only one observation. The rearrangement uses TRBV21-1 and TRBJ2-1. TRBV21-1 is a documented pseudogene. The length of the CDR3 is 14 residues. The CDR3 DNA reads TGTGCCAGCAAGTCCGACCTTTCCTACAATGAGCAGTTCTTC. Translated, it gives CASKSDLSYNEQFF.

The gene calls are TRBV6-5 and TRBJ2-5, with D tentatively TRBD2 (5 bases). CDR1 is MNHEY and CDR2 is SVGAGI in the germline V gene. The CDR3 extends over 13 amino acids. Trimming took off 6 bases at V and 4 bases at J, with 12 bases between the two ends. In DNA form, the CDR3 reads TGTGCCAGCAGCTTTGACGGAGGAGAGACCCAGTACTTC. It codes for CASSFDGGETQYF.

This sequence joins TRBV7-9 and TRBJ2-3, with a possible D match to TRBD2 (6 bases). Germline CDR1 reads SEHNR; CDR2 reads FQNEAQ (reference sequence). Trimming removed 5 bases at V and 2 bases at J, with 14 bases between. The CDR3 is 15 residues long. CDR3 amino acids: CASSPHSGITDTQYF. The CDR3, as DNA: TGTGCCAGCAGCCCCCATAGCGGAATCACAGATACGCAGTATTTT.

The V and J genes are TRBV10-1 and TRBJ2-7, with 9 bases matching TRBD1. The trim removed 0 bases at V and 7 bases at J, leaving 4 bases unmatched. The CDR3 has 14 residues. The germline V gene has CDR1 WNHNN and CDR2 SYGVQD (reference sequence). DNA for the CDR3: TGCGCCAGCAGTGAGTCGACAGGGGGTTCGGAGCAGTACTTC. Amino acids: CASSESTGGSEQYF.

This clone turned up a few times. The V gene is TRBV19, the J gene TRBJ2-5; weak D call: TRBD1 (5 bases). The CDR3 length is 13 residues. Germline V CDR1 and CDR2: LNHDA, SQIVND (reference sequence). V shed 10 bases and J shed 0 bases, with 12 bases lying between them. The CDR3 DNA reads as TGTGCCACCGGACAACTGTACCAAGAGACCCAGTACTTC. This translates into CATGQLYQETQYF.

The V gene is TRBV7-9, the J gene TRBJ2-5; 7 nucleotides align to TRBD1. The CDR3 is 14 amino acids. J was trimmed by 1 base and V by 4 bases; bases with no gene match: 3. Germline V gene lookup returns CDR1 SEHNR and CDR2 FQNEAQ (reference sequence). The CDR3 spells CASSYRDSQETQYF. The CDR3 DNA reads as TGTGCCAGCAGCTATAGGGACAGCCAAGAGACCCAGTACTTC. Full variable domain (remainder filled in from reference TRBV7-9 and TRBJ2-5): DTGVSQNPRHKITKRGQNVTFRCDPISEHNRLYWYRQTLGQGPEFLTYFQNEAQLEKSRLLSDRFSAERPKGSFSTLEIQRTEQGDSAMYLCASSYRDSQETQYFGPGTRLLVL.

V usage is TRBV5-4 and J usage is TRBJ2-2; 14 nucleotides align to TRBD2. CDR3 length equals 17 residues. After removal of 4 bases from V and 5 bases from J, the junction contained 7 bases not matched to a gene. The germline V gene has CDR1 SGHNT and CDR2 YYREEE (reference sequence). CDR3 region: CASSKGLAGEVTGELFF. The CDR3, as DNA: TGTGCCAGCAGCAAGGGACTAGCGGGAGAGGTAACCGGGGAGCTGTTTTTT.

The V call is TRBV7-2, the J call TRBJ2-1; 8 bases agree with TRBD1. The junction had 2 bases not matched to a gene; V was cut back by 2 bases and J by 5 bases. The CDR3 runs to 14 residues. Germline CDR1 reads SGHTA; CDR2 reads FQGNSA. CDR3: CASSLQGAHNEQFF. The DNA of the CDR3 is TGTGCCAGCAGCTTACAGGGGGCGCACAATGAGCAGTTCTTC.

This clone was observed many times. This sequence joins TRBV7-3 and TRBJ2-2; 9 bases are a match to TRBD1. CDR3 length equals 14 residues. CDR1 and CDR2 from the germline V gene are SGHTA and FQGTGA. J lost 4 bases, V lost 3 bases, and 0 bases had no gene match. CDR3 protein: CASSLDRGTGELFF. In nucleotides, the CDR3 is TGTGCCAGCAGCTTGGACAGGGGCACCGGGGAGCTGTTTTTT.

The table lists this clone with a count of one. The gene calls are TRBV29-1 and TRBJ2-6; 9 positions agree with TRBD1. The length of the CDR3 is 17 residues. The V and J ends lost 5 bases and 4 bases, in that order; junction bases with no gene match: 12. Germline assignment: CDR1 SQVTM and CDR2 ANQGSEA. The CDR3 loop reads CSVMSVTGGSGANVLTF. CDR3 in DNA: TGCAGCGTTATGTCAGTGACAGGGGGGTCCGGGGCCAACGTCCTGACTTTC.

This chain connects TRBV7-8 to TRBJ2-4; a possible D gene is TRBD2 (6 bases). V gave up 0 bases and J gave up 0 bases, with 15 bases separating them. The length of the CDR3 is 18 residues. The germline V gene has CDR1 SGHVS and CDR2 FQNEAQ. The CDR3 loop is CASSLAPGLALAKNIQYF. The CDR3 DNA sequence: TGTGCCAGCAGCTTAGCCCCGGGGCTAGCGTTAGCCAAAAACATTCAGTACTTC.

The rearrangement uses TRBV10-3 and TRBJ2-2; TRBD2 matches 14 bases. Per the germline V gene, CDR1 is ENHRY and CDR2 is SYGVKD. Trimming cost V 7 bases and J 1 base; bases outside gene matches: 2. The CDR3 sequence is 16 residues long. As DNA, the CDR3 is TGTGCCATCAAAGGGACTAGCGGGAGGAACACCGGGGAGCTGTTTTTT. Its protein is CAIKGTSGRNTGELFF.

V usage is TRBV7-9 and J usage is TRBJ1-1, with 11 bases that match TRBD1. The V gene's germline CDR1 is SEHNR and CDR2 FQNEAQ (reference sequence). After removal of 5 bases from V and 4 bases from J, the junction contained 9 bases not matched to a gene. This CDR3 has 16 residues. The CDR3 spells CASSTDRGLLGTEAFF. The CDR3 nucleotides read TGTGCCAGCAGCACGGACAGGGGGCTGTTAGGCACTGAAGCTTTCTTT. Supplemented by reference TRBV7-9 and TRBJ1-1, the full variable domain reads DTGVSQNPRHKITKRGQNVTFRCDPISEHNRLYWYRQTLGQGPEFLTYFQNEAQLEKSRLLSDRFSAERPKGSFSTLEIQRTEQGDSAMYLCASSTDRGLLGTEAFFGQGTRLTVV.

The rearrangement links TRBV4-1 to TRBJ1-6; tentatively, D is TRBD1 (6 bases). The germline gives CDR1 MGHRA, CDR2 YSYEKL. Trimming left V 3 bases short and J 8 bases short, with 17 bases between. This CDR3 is built from 16 residues. The CDR3 region has the DNA TGCGCCAGCAGCCACCCCTTGGAGGAGGGGGATTCACCCCTCCACTTT. The encoded protein is CASSHPLEEGDSPLHF.

A note on this clone: One end of the junction is discordant with germline, which a read error may explain. The chain carries TRBV7-7 and TRBJ2-5, with TRBD2 matching over 8 bases. Germline CDR1 and CDR2: SSHAT and FNYEAQ (reference sequence). The CDR3 is 15 amino acids. The CDR3 is CASSLAGSYQETQYF. CDR3 in DNA: TGTGCTAGCAGCTTAGCGGGATCGTACCAAGAGACCCAGTACTTC.

The rearrangement uses TRBV2 and TRBJ1-2, with D possibly TRBD1 on 6 matching bases. Deletions cut 3 bases from V and 12 bases from J, with 17 bases between. CDR1 and CDR2 from the germline V gene are SNHLY and FYNNEI. The CDR3 totals 13 residues. CDR3 in amino acids: CASSEWETGLNTF. CDR3 nucleotide sequence: TGTGCCAGCAGTGAGTGGGAGACAGGATTGAACACCTTC.

The chain uses TRBV4-1 and TRBJ1-5, with D possibly being TRBD1 (6 bases). Trimming removed 4 bases at V and 3 bases at J, with 22 bases between. The CDR3 is made up of 18 amino acids. Germline assignment: CDR1 MGHRA and CDR2 YSYEKL. The DNA of the CDR3 is TGCGCCAGCAGCCCCAAGCTGGGGGGGCCCACCGCCAATCAGCCCCAGCATTTT. Translation gives CASSPKLGGPTANQPQHF.

The chain couples TRBV5-4 to TRBJ1-2, with 7 bases that match TRBD1. The CDR3 runs 13 residues. J lost 3 bases, V lost 4 bases, and 3 bases had no gene match. Per the germline V gene, CDR1 is SGHNT and CDR2 is YYREEE (reference sequence). CDR3: CASSQTGYYGYTF. DNA of the CDR3: TGTGCCAGCAGCCAGACAGGGTACTATGGCTACACCTTC.

This chain joins TRBV6-5 and TRBJ1-1, with a tentative D call TRBD1 (5 bases). Trimming took off 7 bases at V and 3 bases at J, with 15 bases between the two ends. Per the germline V gene, CDR1 is MNHEY and CDR2 is SVGAGI. The CDR3 runs to 14 residues. This chain's CDR3 is CASMGQGVDTEAFF. The CDR3 DNA reads as TGTGCCAGCATGGGGCAAGGGGTTGACACTGAAGCTTTCTTT.

V is TRBV2 and J is TRBJ2-7; 7 bases line up with TRBD2. The CDR3 is made up of 13 amino acids. The germline gives CDR1 SNHLY, CDR2 FYNNEI. V shed 5 bases and J 7 bases; nucleotides not matched to a gene: 8. CDR3 loop: CASSLSGAGEQYF. CDR3 coding DNA: TGTGCCAGCAGTTTGAGTGGAGCGGGAGAGCAGTACTTC.

The chain couples TRBV5-1 to TRBJ2-1; D remains ambiguous. V lost 3 bases, J lost 4 bases, and 14 bases lay in between. In germline, CDR1 is SGHRS, CDR2 YFSETQ. CDR3 length equals 15 residues. The CDR3 sequence is CASSSQGPKYNEQFF. The CDR3 nucleotides are TGCGCCAGCAGCTCCCAAGGACCAAAATACAATGAGCAGTTCTTC. Full variable domain (remainder filled in from reference TRBV5-1 and TRBJ2-1): KAGVTQTPRYLIKTRGQQVTLSCSPISGHRSVSWYQQTPGQGLQFLFEYFSETQRNKGNFPGRFSGRQFSNSRSEMNVSTLELGDSALYLCASSSQGPKYNEQFFGPGTRLTVL.

The chain is built from TRBV27 and TRBJ2-7, with TRBD1 matching 11 bases. The trim removed 2 bases at V and 3 bases at J, leaving 3 bases unmatched. Germline-derived CDR1 and CDR2 are MNHEY and SMNVEV (reference sequence). The CDR3 is 15 amino acids. CDR3 DNA: TGTGCCAGCAGTTTACGGGACAGGGGGAACTACGAGCAGTACTTC. It yields the protein CASSLRDRGNYEQYF.